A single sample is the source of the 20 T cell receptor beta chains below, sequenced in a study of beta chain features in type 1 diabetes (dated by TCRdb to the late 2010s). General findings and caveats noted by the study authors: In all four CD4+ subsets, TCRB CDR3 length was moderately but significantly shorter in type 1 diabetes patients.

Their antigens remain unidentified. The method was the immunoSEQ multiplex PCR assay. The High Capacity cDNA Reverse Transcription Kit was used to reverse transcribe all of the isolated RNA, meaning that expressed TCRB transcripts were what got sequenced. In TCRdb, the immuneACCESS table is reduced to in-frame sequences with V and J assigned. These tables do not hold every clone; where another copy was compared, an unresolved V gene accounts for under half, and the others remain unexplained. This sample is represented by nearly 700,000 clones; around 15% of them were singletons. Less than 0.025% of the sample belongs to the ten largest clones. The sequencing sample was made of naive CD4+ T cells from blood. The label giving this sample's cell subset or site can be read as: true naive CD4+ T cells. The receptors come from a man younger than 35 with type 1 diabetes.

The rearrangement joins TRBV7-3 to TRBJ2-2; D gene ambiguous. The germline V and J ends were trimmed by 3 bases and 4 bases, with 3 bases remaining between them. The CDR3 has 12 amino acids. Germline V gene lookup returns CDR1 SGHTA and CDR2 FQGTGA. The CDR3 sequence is CASSFSTGELFF. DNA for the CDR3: TGTGCCAGCAGCTTTTCCACCGGGGAGCTGTTTTTT.

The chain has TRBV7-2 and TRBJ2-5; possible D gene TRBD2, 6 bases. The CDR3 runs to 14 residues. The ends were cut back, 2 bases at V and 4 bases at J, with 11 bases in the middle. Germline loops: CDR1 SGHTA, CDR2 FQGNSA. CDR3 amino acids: CASSLMEGPETQYF. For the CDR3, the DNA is TGTGCCAGCAGCTTAATGGAGGGGCCAGAGACCCAGTACTTC.

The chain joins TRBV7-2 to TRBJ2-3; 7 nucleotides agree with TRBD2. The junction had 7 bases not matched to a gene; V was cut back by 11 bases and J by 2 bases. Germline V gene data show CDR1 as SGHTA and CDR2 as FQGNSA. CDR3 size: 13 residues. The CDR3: CARGSGATDTQYF. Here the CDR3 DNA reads TGTGCCCGGGGGAGCGGGGCCACAGATACGCAGTATTTT.

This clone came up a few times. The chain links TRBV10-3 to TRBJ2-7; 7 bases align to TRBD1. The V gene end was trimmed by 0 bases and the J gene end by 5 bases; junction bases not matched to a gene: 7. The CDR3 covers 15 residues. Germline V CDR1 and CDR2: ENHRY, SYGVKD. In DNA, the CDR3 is TGTGCCATCAGTGAGTCAATCGACAGGGTCCACGAGCAGTACTTC. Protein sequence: CAISESIDRVHEQYF.

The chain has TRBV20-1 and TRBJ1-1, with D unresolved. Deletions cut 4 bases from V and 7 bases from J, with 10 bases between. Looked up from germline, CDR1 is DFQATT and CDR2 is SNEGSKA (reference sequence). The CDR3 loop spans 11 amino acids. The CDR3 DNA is TGCAGTGCTACGAACATAGTTGAAGCTTTCTTT. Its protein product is CSATNIVEAFF.

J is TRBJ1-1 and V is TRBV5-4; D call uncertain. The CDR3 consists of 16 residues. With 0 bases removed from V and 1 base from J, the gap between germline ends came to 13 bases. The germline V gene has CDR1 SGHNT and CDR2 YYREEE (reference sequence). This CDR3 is CASSLDQAVANTEAFF. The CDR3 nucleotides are TGTGCCAGCAGCTTGGATCAAGCTGTGGCGAACACTGAAGCTTTCTTT.

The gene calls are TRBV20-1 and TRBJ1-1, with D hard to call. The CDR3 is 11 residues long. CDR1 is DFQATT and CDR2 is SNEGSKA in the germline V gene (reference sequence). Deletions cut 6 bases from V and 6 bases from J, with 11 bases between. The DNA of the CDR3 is TGCAGTGCCAGCCCGGGAGCTGAAGCTTTCTTT. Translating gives CSASPGAEAFF.

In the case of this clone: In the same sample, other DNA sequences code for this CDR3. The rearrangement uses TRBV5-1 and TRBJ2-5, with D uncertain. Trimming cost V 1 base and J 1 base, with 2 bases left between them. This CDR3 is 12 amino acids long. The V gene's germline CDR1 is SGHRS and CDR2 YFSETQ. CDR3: CASSLSQETQYF. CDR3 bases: TGCGCCAGCAGCTTGTCCCAAGAGACCCAGTACTTC.

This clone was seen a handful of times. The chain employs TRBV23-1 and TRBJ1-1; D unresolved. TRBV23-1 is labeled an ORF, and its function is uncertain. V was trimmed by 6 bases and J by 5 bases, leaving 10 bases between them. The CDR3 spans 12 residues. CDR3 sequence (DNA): TGCGCCAGCAGCCGTCGAAGGACTGAAGCTTTCTTT. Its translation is CASSRRRTEAFF.

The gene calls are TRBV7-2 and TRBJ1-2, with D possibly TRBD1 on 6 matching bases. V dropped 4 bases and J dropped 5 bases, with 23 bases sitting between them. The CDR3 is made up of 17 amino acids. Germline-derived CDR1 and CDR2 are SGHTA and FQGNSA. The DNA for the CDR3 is TGTGCCAGCAGCTCCCGCCTCGGGGGCTGGGCTGTATATGGCTACACCTTC. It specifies CASSSRLGGWAVYGYTF.

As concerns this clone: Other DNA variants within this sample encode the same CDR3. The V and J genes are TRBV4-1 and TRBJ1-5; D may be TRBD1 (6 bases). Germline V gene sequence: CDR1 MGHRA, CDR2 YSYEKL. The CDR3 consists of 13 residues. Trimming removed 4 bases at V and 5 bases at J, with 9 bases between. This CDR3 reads CASSRTEDQPQHF. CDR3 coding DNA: TGCGCCAGCAGCCGGACAGAAGATCAGCCCCAGCATTTT.

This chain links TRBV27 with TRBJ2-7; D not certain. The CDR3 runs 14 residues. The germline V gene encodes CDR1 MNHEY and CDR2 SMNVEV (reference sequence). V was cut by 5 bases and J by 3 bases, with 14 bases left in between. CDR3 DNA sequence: TGTGCCAGCAGTGTAGGCCCCCGCCTCTACGAGCAGTACTTC. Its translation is CASSVGPRLYEQYF.

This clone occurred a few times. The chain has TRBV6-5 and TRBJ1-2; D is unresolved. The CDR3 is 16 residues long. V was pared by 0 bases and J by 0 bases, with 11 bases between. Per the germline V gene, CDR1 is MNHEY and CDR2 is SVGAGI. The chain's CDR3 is CASSYSLETTNYGYTF. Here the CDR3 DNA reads TGTGCCAGCAGTTACTCGTTGGAGACCACTAACTATGGCTACACCTTC.

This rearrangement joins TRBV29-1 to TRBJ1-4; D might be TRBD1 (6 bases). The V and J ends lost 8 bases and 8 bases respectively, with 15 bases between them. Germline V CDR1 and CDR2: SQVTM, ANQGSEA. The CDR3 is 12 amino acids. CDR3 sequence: CSTQTGSEKLFF. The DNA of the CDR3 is TGCAGCACACAAACAGGGTCCGAAAAACTGTTTTTT.

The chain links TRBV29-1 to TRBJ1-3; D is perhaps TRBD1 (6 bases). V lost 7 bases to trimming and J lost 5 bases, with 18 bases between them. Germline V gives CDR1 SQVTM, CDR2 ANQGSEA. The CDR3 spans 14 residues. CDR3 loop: CSAILGQIRNTIYF. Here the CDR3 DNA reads TGCAGCGCTATCCTCGGACAGATCCGAAACACCATATATTTT.

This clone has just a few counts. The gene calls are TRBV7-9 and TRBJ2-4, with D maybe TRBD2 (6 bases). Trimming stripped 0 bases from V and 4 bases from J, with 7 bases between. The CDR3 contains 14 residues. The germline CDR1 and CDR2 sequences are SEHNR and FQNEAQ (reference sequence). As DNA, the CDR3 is TGTGCCAGCAGCTTAGCGGAGGGGAAAAACATTCAGTACTTC. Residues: CASSLAEGKNIQYF.

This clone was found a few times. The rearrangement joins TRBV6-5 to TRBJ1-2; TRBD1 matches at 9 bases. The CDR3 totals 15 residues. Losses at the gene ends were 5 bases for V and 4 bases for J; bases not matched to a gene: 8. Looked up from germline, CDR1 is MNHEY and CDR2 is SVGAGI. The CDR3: CASSTTGGFGYGYTF. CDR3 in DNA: TGTGCCAGCAGTACAACAGGGGGCTTCGGCTATGGCTACACCTTC.

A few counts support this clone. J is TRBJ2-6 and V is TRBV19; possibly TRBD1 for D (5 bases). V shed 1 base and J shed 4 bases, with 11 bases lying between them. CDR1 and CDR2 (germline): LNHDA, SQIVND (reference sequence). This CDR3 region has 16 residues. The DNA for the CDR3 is TGTGCCAGTAGTATAGGGGCAGGGCTAGGGGCCAACGTCCTGACTTTC. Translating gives CASSIGAGLGANVLTF.

The CDR3 DNA is TGCGCCAGCAGCCAAGTGGGAGGGGGCGAGTTTCAGCCCCAGCATTTT. Amino acid sequence: CASSQVGGGEFQPQHF. The chain joins TRBV4-1 to TRBJ1-5; 7 positions match TRBD1. CDR1 is MGHRA and CDR2 is YSYEKL in the germline V gene. V was pared by 1 base and J by 6 bases, with 9 bases of the junction left unmatched. The CDR3 covers 16 residues.

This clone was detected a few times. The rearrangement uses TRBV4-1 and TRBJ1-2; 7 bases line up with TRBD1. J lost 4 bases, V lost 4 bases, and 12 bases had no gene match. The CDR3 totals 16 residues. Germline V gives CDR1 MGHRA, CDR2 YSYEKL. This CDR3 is CASSPDQQGGSYGYTF. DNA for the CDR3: TGCGCCAGCAGCCCGGACCAGCAGGGGGGATCCTATGGCTACACCTTC.